The T cell receptor beta chain described here comes from a study of CXCR3-negative and CXCR3-positive naive CD8 T cells. About this clonotype itself: Its antigen remains unidentified.

In germline, CDR1 is SQVTM, CDR2 ANQGSEA. The CDR3 is 15 amino acids. The authors made the TRB cDNA libraries by 5' RACE using UMI labels. TCRdb re-analyzed the 5' RACE reads; it lists each CDR3 protein once, without DNA. This sample contains about 110,000 distinct CDR3 sequences. A CD45RO-CCR7+CD27+CD95- profile was what naive CD8+ T cells displayed. Study-level points and caveats: Memory CD8+ cells had much lower diversity, and both naive subsets had comparably high diversity. CXCR3-negative naive cells had less hydrophobic TRB CDR3s than did CXCR3-positive naive cells. Cryopreserved cells partially lost CXCR3 expression, and fresh PBMCs were used in most assays.

The chain has TRBV29-1 and TRBJ2-3; absent DNA, TCRdb's TRBD1 call cannot be checked. The specimen sequenced was naive CXCR3+ CD8+ T cells from blood. Subset given: CD45RO-CCR7+CD27+CD95- naive CD8+ T cells expressing CXCR3 (TNR3+). The clonotype comes from a human donor in good health. Some clones in this sample may be carry-over from other donors' samples. The CDR3 loop is CSVEDWDVEGDTQYF.